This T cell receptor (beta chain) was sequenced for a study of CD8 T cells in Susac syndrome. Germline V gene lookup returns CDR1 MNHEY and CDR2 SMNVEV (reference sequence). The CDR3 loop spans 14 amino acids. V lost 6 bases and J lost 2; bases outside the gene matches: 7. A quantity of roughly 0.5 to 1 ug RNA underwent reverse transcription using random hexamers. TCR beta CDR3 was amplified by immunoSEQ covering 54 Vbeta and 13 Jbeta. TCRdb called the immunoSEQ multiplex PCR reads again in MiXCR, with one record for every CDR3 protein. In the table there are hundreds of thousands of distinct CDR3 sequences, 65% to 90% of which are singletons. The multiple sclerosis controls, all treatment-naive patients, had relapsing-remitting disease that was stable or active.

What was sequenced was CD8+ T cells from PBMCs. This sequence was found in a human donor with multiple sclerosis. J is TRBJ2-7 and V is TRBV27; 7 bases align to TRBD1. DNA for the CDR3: TGTGCCAGCAGCTCCTTTAGGGGGCCCTACGAGCAGTACTTC. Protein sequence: CASSSFRGPYEQYF.